This T cell receptor (beta chain) was sequenced during a study of blood T cell repertoires in COVID-19. Study context: Specimens from acute and convalescent COVID-19 originated in the United States, Italy and Spain.

The CDR3 is made up of 14 amino acids. V was pared by 2 bases and J by 3 bases, with 4 bases of the junction left unmatched. CDR1 and CDR2 (germline): LNHNV, YYDKDF (reference sequence). Sequencing was performed with immunoSEQ multiplex PCR; in TCRdb, only in-frame clones are kept and a portion is missing. The table has approximately 250,000 clones, about 83% seen once. J is TRBJ2-7 and V is TRBV15, with 7 bases that match TRBD1. This TCR was recovered from a human donor in a cohort sampled during active COVID-19. The sequencing input was peripheral blood. The CDR3 bases are TGTGCCACCAGCAGACTCGGGACAGACTACGAGCAGTACTTC. It translates to CATSRLGTDYEQYF. The complete variable domain, with remaining parts taken from reference TRBV15 and TRBJ2-7, reads DAMVIQNPRYQVTQFGKPVTLSCSQTLNHNVMYWYQQKSSQAPKLLFHYYDKDFNNEADTPDNFQSRRPNTSFCFLDIRSPGLGDTAMYLCATSRLGTDYEQYFGPGTRLTVT.